This T cell receptor beta chain was recorded in a study of early T cells in non-severe SARS-CoV-2 infection. Study overall: Sequencing input comprised bulk RNA from unsorted whole blood; chain pairing was not available. Overall study results and limits: Anti-spike CD8 specificities were favored by VDJdb matching, whose results missed private and CD4 specificities.

Individually, cDNA molecules had unique molecular identifiers attached to them. TCRdb passed the 5' RACE reads through MiXCR, listing each CDR3 protein once. The sample has fewer than 30,000 distinct CDR3 sequences; around 5% are singletons. The CDR3 has 16 amino acids. CDR1 and CDR2 (germline): SGHAT, FQDESV (reference sequence). V gave up 3 bases and J gave up 2 bases; unmatched junction bases: 6. This clonotype was recorded a few times. Antigen: not known. The sequencing input was whole blood. This TCR came from an adult who was a healthcare worker with PCR-confirmed SARS-CoV-2 infection or an uninfected control (not recorded which). This chain links TRBV11-1 with TRBJ2-2, with 7 bases identical to TRBD2. The DNA of the CDR3 is TGTGCCAGCAGCTTGAACCCAGCGGGAAACACCGGGGAGCTGTTTTTT. It specifies CASSLNPAGNTGELFF.